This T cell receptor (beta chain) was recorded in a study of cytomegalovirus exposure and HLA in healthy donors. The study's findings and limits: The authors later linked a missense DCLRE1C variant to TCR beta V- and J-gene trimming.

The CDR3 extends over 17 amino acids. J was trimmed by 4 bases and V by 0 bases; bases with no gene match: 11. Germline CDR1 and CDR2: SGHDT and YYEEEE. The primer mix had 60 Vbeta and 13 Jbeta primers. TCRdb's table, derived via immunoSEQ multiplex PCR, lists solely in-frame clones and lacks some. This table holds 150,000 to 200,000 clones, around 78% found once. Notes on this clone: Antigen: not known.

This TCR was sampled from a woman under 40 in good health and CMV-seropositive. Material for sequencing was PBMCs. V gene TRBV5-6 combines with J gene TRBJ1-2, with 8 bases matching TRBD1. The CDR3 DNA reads TGTGCCAGCAGCTTGGATTTATGGGCCGGGACAGGCTATGGCTACACCTTC. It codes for CASSLDLWAGTGYGYTF.